This T cell receptor beta chain was obtained from a study of response to subunit inactivated influenza vaccine. General study points: Only a handful of new T cells, the authors suggested, are recruited with each seasonal influenza vaccination.

TCRdb used MiXCR to reprocess the RT-PCR reads, holding one entry per CDR3 protein. The sample gives 550,000 to 600,000 distinct CDR3 sequences, 12% of which show up once; approximately 10% is in the top ten. This clonotype was picked up a small number of times. The antigen is not known. Germline CDR1 and CDR2: DFQATT and SNEGSKA (reference sequence). The CDR3 is 17 residues long. Trimming at V came to 5 bases and at J to 0 bases, leaving 12 bases not matched to a gene. This sequence joins TRBV20-1 and TRBJ2-2; 7 bases are a match to TRBD2. This clonotype was sampled from a man aged 50 or older who received an inactivated influenza vaccine. The material sequenced was PBMCs from blood, taken on the day of vaccination. DNA for the CDR3: TGCAGTGCTGAGGATCGGAGCGGGGAGACGAACACCGGGGAGCTGTTTTTT. It is translated as CSAEDRSGETNTGELFF.